These 26 T cell receptor beta chains were sequenced from one sample in a study of OX40 agonist ivuxolimab in advanced cancers. Clones were sequenced by immunoSEQ multiplex PCR, and TCRdb holds only the in-frame ones, with some missing. The sample includes 65,000 to 95,000 clones, more than 70% of them seen just once. Sample: CD4+ or CD8+ T cells sorted from blood, taken in a trial of the OX40 agonist ivuxolimab. The source is an adult with an advanced solid tumor such as melanoma, head and neck, liver or kidney cancer.

The chain is built from TRBV7-2 and TRBJ1-2, with 7 bases aligning to TRBD1. The junction had 10 bases not matched to a gene; V was cut back by 5 bases and J by 4 bases. Germline CDR1 is SGHTA and CDR2 is FQGNSA. CDR3 length: 15 amino acids. In DNA form, the CDR3 reads TGTGCCAGCAGCCCCAGGGACAGACTTCTCTATGGCTACACCTTC. Its translation is CASSPRDRLLYGYTF. Supplemented by reference TRBV7-2 and TRBJ1-2, the full variable domain reads GAGVSQSPSNKVTEKGKDVELRCDPISGHTALYWYRQSLGQGLEFLIYFQGNSAPDKSGLPSDRFSAERTGGSVSTLTIQRTQQEDSAVYLCASSPRDRLLYGYTFGSGTRLTVV.

This clone has a single count. The rearrangement joins TRBV6-1 to TRBJ2-7, with TRBD1 identical over 7 bases. With V trimmed by 0 bases and J by 2 bases, 7 bases remained unmatched. Germline V CDR1 and CDR2: MNHNS, SASEGT. This CDR3 is built from 16 residues. The CDR3 here is CASSEAGSQGAYEQYF. In DNA form, the CDR3 reads TGTGCCAGCAGTGAAGCAGGGAGTCAGGGGGCCTACGAGCAGTACTTC.

The rearrangement joins TRBV7-9 to TRBJ1-3; D perhaps matches TRBD1 (6 bases). The V gene's germline CDR1 is SEHNR and CDR2 FQNEAQ (reference sequence). The CDR3 loop spans 15 amino acids. The ends were cut back, 6 bases at V and 3 bases at J, with 15 bases in the middle. The CDR3 nucleotides are TGTGCCAGCAGTCCCGTCCGGGACATTGGAAACACCATATATTTT. It specifies CASSPVRDIGNTIYF.

The V call is TRBV27, the J call TRBJ2-1; D is possibly TRBD1 (5 bases). CDR1 MNHEY and CDR2 SMNVEV come from the germline V gene (reference sequence). Trimming pared 7 bases from V and 7 bases from J, leaving 8 bases between. The CDR3 is 11 residues long. Here the CDR3 reads CASTKGNEQFF. In DNA form, the CDR3 reads TGTGCCAGCACGAAGGGGAATGAGCAGTTCTTC.

This rearrangement joins TRBV30 to TRBJ2-7; no clear D gene. This CDR3 contains 13 residues. CDR1 and CDR2 from the germline V gene are GTSNPN and SVGIG (reference sequence). The V end lost 1 base, the J end lost 7 bases, and 14 bases lay between the germline ends. The CDR3 is CAWSGRVSGEQYF. CDR3 nucleotide sequence: TGTGCCTGGAGTGGCCGTGTATCCGGGGAGCAGTACTTC.

The chain joins TRBV7-2 to TRBJ2-7; 7 positions agree with TRBD1. CDR1 is SGHTA and CDR2 is FQGNSA in the germline V gene. The V gene end was trimmed by 1 base and the J gene end by 2 bases; junction bases not matched to a gene: 2. The length of the CDR3 is 14 residues. The CDR3 region is CASSLGTGPYEQYF. The CDR3 DNA follows: TGTGCCAGCAGCTTAGGGACAGGACCCTACGAGCAGTACTTC.

This chain joins TRBV28 and TRBJ1-5; D unresolved. The CDR3 runs 15 residues. V shed 6 bases and J shed 0 bases, with 12 bases lying between them. Per the germline V gene, CDR1 is MDHEN and CDR2 is SYDVKM. CDR3 protein: CASRHPRASNQPQHF. The CDR3 nucleotides read TGTGCCAGCAGGCATCCGAGAGCTAGCAATCAGCCCCAGCATTTT.

The chain recombines TRBV7-2 with TRBJ1-2; D is unclear. This CDR3 is built from 13 residues. In germline, CDR1 is SGHTA, CDR2 FQGNSA. Trimming pared 2 bases from V and 7 bases from J, leaving 11 bases between. The CDR3 loop reads CASSLLGFLGYTF. CDR3 coding DNA: TGTGCCAGCAGCTTACTAGGGTTTCTTGGCTACACCTTC.

This chain connects TRBV2 to TRBJ1-6; D may be TRBD1 (6 bases). The germline V and J ends were trimmed by 0 bases and 9 bases, with 15 bases remaining between them. The CDR3 totals 16 residues. In germline, CDR1 is SNHLY, CDR2 FYNNEI. The chain's CDR3 is CASSEAGGQRISPLHF. The CDR3 DNA reads as TGTGCCAGCAGTGAAGCTGGAGGACAGCGAATTTCACCCCTCCACTTT.

The sample holds one count of this clone. V and J are TRBV6-1 and TRBJ1-5; D perhaps matches TRBD1 (6 bases). V was trimmed by 6 bases and J by 2 bases, leaving 14 bases between them. CDR1 is MNHNS, CDR2 SASEGT, per germline. The CDR3 has 15 residues. Written as DNA, the CDR3 is TGTGCCAGCAGACTTGACTACAGGGGCAATCAGCCCCAGCATTTT. It encodes CASRLDYRGNQPQHF.

V is TRBV6-5 and J is TRBJ2-5, with 8 bases matching TRBD2. The CDR3 consists of 12 residues. In germline, CDR1 is MNHEY, CDR2 SVGAGI. V gave up 8 bases and J gave up 9 bases; unmatched junction bases: 8. The CDR3 region is CASREGRDPQYF. The CDR3, as DNA: TGTGCCAGCCGGGAGGGGAGAGACCCCCAGTACTTC.

The gene calls are TRBV7-9 and TRBJ2-2; a weak D match, TRBD2 (6 bases). V was cut by 5 bases and J by 7 bases, with 17 bases left in between. Germline CDR1 SEHNR, CDR2 FQNEAQ (reference sequence). The CDR3 totals 15 residues. The CDR3 protein is CASSPGGVAVGELFF. The DNA for the CDR3 is TGTGCCAGCAGCCCCGGGGGTGTTGCGGTCGGGGAGCTGTTTTTT. Supplemented by reference TRBV7-9 and TRBJ2-2, the full variable domain reads DTGVSQNPRHKITKRGQNVTFRCDPISEHNRLYWYRQTLGQGPEFLTYFQNEAQLEKSRLLSDRFSAERPKGSFSTLEIQRTEQGDSAMYLCASSPGGVAVGELFFGEGSRLTVL.

The chain links TRBV27 to TRBJ2-3, with 12 bases fitting TRBD2. From germline, CDR1 is MNHEY and CDR2 SMNVEV (reference sequence). This CDR3 contains 16 residues. The V and J ends lost 5 bases and 3 bases, in that order; junction bases with no gene match: 6. CDR3 sequence (DNA): TGTGCCAGCAGTGAGTCCGGGACTAGCGGGACAGATACGCAGTATTTT. Translation gives CASSESGTSGTDTQYF.

This chain connects TRBV18 to TRBJ2-1; 9 bases are a match to TRBD2. Germline CDR1 reads KGHSH; CDR2 reads LQKENI. V lost 6 bases to trimming and J lost 4 bases; unmatched junction nucleotides: 7. This CDR3 spans 15 amino acids. The CDR3 DNA reads as TGTGCCAGCTCCCAGACTAGCGGATTGTACAATGAGCAGTTCTTC. Translating it yields CASSQTSGLYNEQFF. Complete variable domain (other parts from reference TRBV18 and TRBJ2-1): NAGVMQNPRHLVRRRGQEARLRCSPMKGHSHVYWYRQLPEEGLKFMVYLQKENIIDESGMPKERFSAEFPKEGPSILRIQQVVRGDSAAYFCASSQTSGLYNEQFFGPGTRLTVL.

This clone was observed a handful of times. The J gene is TRBJ1-6, the V gene TRBV7-6; no reliable D call. The CDR3 runs to 12 residues. V was trimmed by 5 bases and J by 4 bases, leaving 3 bases between them. Germline-derived CDR1 and CDR2 are SGHVS and FNYEAQ. The CDR3 DNA reads as TGTGCCAGCAGCGCATATAATTCACCCCTCCACTTT. It is translated as CASSAYNSPLHF.

The chain carries TRBV11-2 and TRBJ1-1; no definite D call. Germline CDR1 reads SGHAT; CDR2 reads FQNNGV. V lost 4 bases, J lost 3 bases, and 3 bases lay in between. CDR3 length: 11 amino acids. CDR3 sequence: CASSSHTEAFF. The CDR3 DNA reads TGTGCCAGCAGCTCACACACTGAAGCTTTCTTT.

V gene TRBV7-6 combines with J gene TRBJ2-1, with D maybe TRBD1 (6 bases). CDR1 is SGHVS, CDR2 FNYEAQ, per germline. Trimming took off 5 bases at V and 4 bases at J, with 9 bases between the two ends. The CDR3 extends over 13 amino acids. The CDR3 sequence: CASSAQGYNEQFF. CDR3 bases: TGTGCCAGCAGCGCACAGGGTTACAATGAGCAGTTCTTC.

This clone was counted once. The chain has TRBV15 and TRBJ1-5; D unresolved. Trimming took 0 bases from V and 3 from J, leaving 6 bases between them. The CDR3 has 14 amino acids. Germline V gene lookup returns CDR1 LNHNV and CDR2 YYDKDF (reference sequence). In DNA, the CDR3 is TGTGCCACCAGCAGAGACAGTTTCAATCAGCCCCAGCATTTT. It is translated as CATSRDSFNQPQHF. Full variable domain (rest looked up from reference TRBV15 and TRBJ1-5): DAMVIQNPRYQVTQFGKPVTLSCSQTLNHNVMYWYQQKSSQAPKLLFHYYDKDFNNEADTPDNFQSRRPNTSFCFLDIRSPGLGDTAMYLCATSRDSFNQPQHFGDGTRLSIL.

The chain joins TRBV7-2 to TRBJ2-5; D is possibly TRBD1 or TRBD2 (5 bases each). This CDR3 has 15 residues. V lost 5 bases, J lost 4 bases, and 17 bases lay in between. Looked up from germline, CDR1 is SGHTA and CDR2 is FQGNSA. The CDR3: CASSKAWGMGETQYF. The CDR3, as DNA: TGTGCCAGCAGCAAAGCGTGGGGGATGGGAGAGACCCAGTACTTC.

The chain employs TRBV6-4 and TRBJ1-4, with no clear D. CDR1 and CDR2 (germline): MRHNA, SNTAGT. The CDR3 has 14 residues. Trimming left V 6 bases short and J 7 bases short, with 15 bases between. The DNA for the CDR3 is TGTGCCAGCAGCCCTTCGGTGGGATCTGAAAAACTGTTTTTT. This sequence encodes CASSPSVGSEKLFF.

This chain's CDR3 is CASTLGGSNQPQHF. CDR3 coding DNA: TGTGCCAGCACCCTGGGGGGTAGCAATCAGCCCCAGCATTTT. The gene calls are TRBV2 and TRBJ1-5, with a weak D call TRBD1 (5 bases). This CDR3 region has 14 residues. Germline-derived CDR1 and CDR2 are SNHLY and FYNNEI. The V end lost 7 bases, the J end lost 0 bases, and 10 bases lay between the germline ends.

The chain is built from TRBV7-9 and TRBJ2-1; TRBD1 might be the D (5 bases). CDR3 length equals 14 residues. The germline gives CDR1 SEHNR, CDR2 FQNEAQ (reference sequence). The V gene lost 2 bases and the J gene lost 5 bases, with 10 bases spanning the gap. DNA for the CDR3: TGTGCCAGCAGCTTAACAGTAGGGGACAATGAGCAGTTCTTC. Protein product: CASSLTVGDNEQFF.

V is TRBV9 and J is TRBJ2-3; D possibly matches TRBD1 or TRBD2 (5 bases each). Germline V gene data show CDR1 as SGDLS and CDR2 as YYNGEE. Trimming took 4 bases from V and 4 from J, leaving 10 bases between them. This CDR3 comprises 13 residues. In DNA form, the CDR3 reads TGTGCCAGCAGCCGGGAAGGGGCAGATACGCAGTATTTT. This translates into CASSREGADTQYF.

The chain uses TRBV7-2 and TRBJ2-3, with 10 bases that match TRBD2. CDR3 size: 18 residues. Looked up from germline, CDR1 is SGHTA and CDR2 is FQGNSA. V shed 0 bases, J shed 0 bases, and the junction held 6 bases outside the gene matches. Here the CDR3 DNA reads TGTGCCAGCAGCTTAGCGGCTAGCGGGGGCCTTAGCACAGATACGCAGTATTTT. Encoded protein: CASSLAASGGLSTDTQYF.

This chain connects TRBV18 to TRBJ2-2; no definite D call. Germline V lookup: CDR1 KGHSH, CDR2 LQKENI. The CDR3 length is 15 residues. V was shortened by 3 bases and J by 4 bases, with 12 bases between the two germline ends. The CDR3 loop reads CASSPLKGFTGELFF. DNA of the CDR3: TGTGCCAGCTCACCGTTAAAAGGGTTCACCGGGGAGCTGTTTTTT.

The chain uses TRBV5-8 and TRBJ2-5, with a tentative D call TRBD1 (6 bases). Trimming removed 8 bases at V and 1 base at J, with 12 bases between. This CDR3 has 13 amino acids. The germline gives CDR1 SGHTS, CDR2 YDEGEE. The CDR3 DNA is TGTGCCAGTAACCGGGACATCCAAGAGACCCAGTACTTC. Its translation is CASNRDIQETQYF. Full variable domain (rest looked up from reference TRBV5-8 and TRBJ2-5): EAGVTQSPTHLIKTRGQQATLRCSPISGHTSVYWYQQALGLGLQFLLWYDEGEERNRGNFPPRFSGRQFPNYSSELNVNALELEDSALYLCASNRDIQETQYFGPGTRLLVL.